The source of this TCR beta chain is a study of T cell responses to AZD1222 COVID-19 vaccine. General study points: Seropositive at baseline were only a handful of AZD1222 recipients.

Clones were read by immunoSEQ multiplex PCR, and TCRdb kept only the in-frame ones, dropping some. The repertoire holds about 66,000 clones, with over 60% as singletons. With 7 bases clipped from V and 0 bases from J, the junction kept 8 bases outside the gene matches. CDR3 length: 14 residues. Per the germline V gene, CDR1 is SQVTM and CDR2 is ANQGSEA. Comment on this clone: Its antigen is as yet unknown.

The chain uses TRBV29-1 and TRBJ1-1, with 7 bases fitting TRBD1. This clonotype was sampled from an adult who received the AZD1222 COVID-19 vaccine. Specimen: peripheral blood, collected 28 days after the second AZD1222 dose. In DNA, the CDR3 is TGCAGCGGATCCTACAGGGGTCTGAACACTGAAGCTTTCTTT. Translating gives CSGSYRGLNTEAFF.